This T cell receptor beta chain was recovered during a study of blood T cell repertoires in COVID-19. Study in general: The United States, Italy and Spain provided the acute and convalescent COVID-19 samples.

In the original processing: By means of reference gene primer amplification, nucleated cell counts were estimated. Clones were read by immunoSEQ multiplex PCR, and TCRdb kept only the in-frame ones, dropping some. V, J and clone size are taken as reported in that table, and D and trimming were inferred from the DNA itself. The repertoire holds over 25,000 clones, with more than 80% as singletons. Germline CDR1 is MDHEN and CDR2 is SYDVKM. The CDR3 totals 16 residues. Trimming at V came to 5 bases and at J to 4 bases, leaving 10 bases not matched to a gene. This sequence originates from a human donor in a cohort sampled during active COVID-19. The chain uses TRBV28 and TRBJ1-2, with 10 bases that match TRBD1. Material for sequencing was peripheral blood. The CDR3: CASSRTDRGPVYGYTF. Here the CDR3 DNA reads TGTGCCAGCAGTAGAACCGACAGGGGGCCCGTCTATGGCTACACCTTC.